This T cell receptor beta chain is from a study of blood T cell repertoires in COVID-19. Study-wide background: Acute and convalescent COVID-19 specimens originated in the United States, Italy and Spain.

TCRdb keeps only in-frame clones here, not all; method: immunoSEQ multiplex PCR. The repertoire holds fewer than 400,000 clones, with roughly 85% as singletons. This clone appeared a single time. The TCR comes from a man between 25 and 39 years old who had recovered from COVID-19. What was sequenced was PBMCs or T cells enriched from blood (not recorded which).

The CDR3 DNA reads as TGTGCCAGCAGCGGGGGGGGCGGCTACGAGCAGTACTTC. It codes for CASSGGGGYEQYF. The chain recombines TRBV7-2 with TRBJ2-7, with a possible D match to TRBD2 (7 bases). This CDR3 has 13 amino acids. The germline V and J ends were trimmed by 5 bases and 3 bases, with 11 bases remaining between them. CDR1 and CDR2 (germline): SGHTA, FQGNSA.